These 22 T cell receptor beta chains were sequenced from one sample in a study of radiotherapy plus CTLA-4 blockade in lung cancer. Profiling relied on immunoSEQ multiplex PCR, and the TCRdb table lists in-frame clones only, not all of them. The sample contains 80,000 to 100,000 clones, approximately 78% of which appear only once. The input for sequencing was peripheral blood, taken from a patient treated with radiotherapy plus ipilimumab. All receptors derive from a human donor with non-small cell lung cancer who had a partial response to radiotherapy plus ipilimumab.

This chain connects TRBV27 to TRBJ2-3; no reliable D call. Germline CDR1 MNHEY, CDR2 SMNVEV (reference sequence). The CDR3 runs 14 residues. V was cut by 3 bases and J by 4 bases, with 11 bases left in between. In DNA form, the CDR3 reads TGTGCCAGCAGTTTCGCGGTTCTTCCAGATACGCAGTATTTT. Its translation is CASSFAVLPDTQYF.

The rearrangement uses TRBV9 and TRBJ1-1; 11 bases align to TRBD1. The CDR3 is 15 residues long. Germline V gene lookup returns CDR1 SGDLS and CDR2 YYNGEE. V lost 3 bases to trimming and J lost 4 bases; unmatched junction nucleotides: 5. The CDR3 is CASSARTGGPTEAFF. The CDR3 DNA follows: TGTGCCAGCAGCGCTCGGACAGGGGGCCCCACTGAAGCTTTCTTT. The variable domain in full, with the rest retrieved from reference TRBV9 and TRBJ1-1, is DSGVTQTPKHLITATGQRVTLRCSPRSGDLSVYWYQQSLDQGLQFLIQYYNGEERAKGNILERFSAQQFPDLHSELNLSSLELGDSALYFCASSARTGGPTEAFFGQGTRLTVV.

The chain carries TRBV6-1 and TRBJ2-3, with a possible D match to TRBD2 (5 bases). This CDR3 has 13 residues. V shed 7 bases and J shed 3 bases, with 11 bases lying between them. CDR1 and CDR2 from the germline V gene are MNHNS and SASEGT. The CDR3 DNA reads as TGTGCCAGCATATACTGGGAGACAGATACGCAGTATTTT. Translating it yields CASIYWETDTQYF.

This chain connects TRBV2 to TRBJ2-3; 9 nucleotides agree with TRBD2. V lost 7 bases to trimming and J lost 0 bases; unmatched junction nucleotides: 2. Germline-derived CDR1 and CDR2 are SNHLY and FYNNEI. This CDR3 comprises 14 residues. The CDR3, as DNA: TGTGCCAGCACCGCGGGAGGGAGCACAGATACGCAGTATTTT. Translated, it gives CASTAGGSTDTQYF.

The chain employs TRBV28 and TRBJ2-7; 7 bases are a match to TRBD1. The ends lost 7 bases at V and 1 base at J; junction bases unmatched: 13. The CDR3 sequence is 16 residues long. Per germline, CDR1 MDHEN and CDR2 SYDVKM. The chain's CDR3 is CASTSPGTETSYEQYF. CDR3 DNA sequence: TGTGCCAGCACCTCCCCCGGGACAGAGACTTCCTACGAGCAGTACTTC.

The chain joins TRBV10-3 to TRBJ1-1; D is ambiguous. Trimming cost V 6 bases and J 9 bases, with 20 bases left between them. Germline lookup yields CDR1 ENHRY and CDR2 SYGVKD. The CDR3 is 14 amino acids. The CDR3 DNA reads TGTGCCATCAGCCCGAGTGACACGGAGGTTAAAGCTTTCTTT. Residues: CAISPSDTEVKAFF.

The rearrangement joins TRBV5-6 to TRBJ2-7, with D perhaps matching TRBD2 (7 bases). Germline V gene sequence: CDR1 SGHDT, CDR2 YYEEEE. V lost 0 bases and J 5 bases, leaving 9 bases between the germline ends. CDR3 length equals 13 residues. CDR3 sequence: CASSLEGGHEQYF. The CDR3 DNA follows: TGTGCCAGCAGCTTGGAGGGGGGGCACGAGCAGTACTTC.

This clone was found a few times. V is TRBV5-1 and J is TRBJ1-4; 9 nucleotides match TRBD1. The germline V gene encodes CDR1 SGHRS and CDR2 YFSETQ. This CDR3 contains 15 residues. The J segment lost 4 bases and the V segment lost 4 bases, leaving 5 bases of the junction unmatched. CDR3 loop: CASSADRGHNEKLFF. The DNA for the CDR3 is TGCGCCAGCAGCGCGGACAGGGGCCATAATGAAAAACTGTTTTTT. Based on the CDR3 plus reference TRBV5-1 and TRBJ1-4, the full variable domain is KAGVTQTPRYLIKTRGQQVTLSCSPISGHRSVSWYQQTPGQGLQFLFEYFSETQRNKGNFPGRFSGRQFSNSRSEMNVSTLELGDSALYLCASSADRGHNEKLFFGSGTQLSVL.

This sequence joins TRBV7-3 and TRBJ2-1; 7 nucleotides align to TRBD1. CDR3 length equals 15 residues. Germline V gene lookup returns CDR1 SGHTA and CDR2 FQGTGA. The trim removed 3 bases at V and 0 bases at J, leaving 2 bases unmatched. The CDR3 sequence: CASSFDRASYNEQFF. CDR3 bases: TGTGCCAGCAGCTTCGACAGGGCCTCCTACAATGAGCAGTTCTTC.

The chain recombines TRBV11-2 with TRBJ2-7, with 7 positions matching TRBD1. Trimming cost V 0 bases and J 6 bases; bases outside gene matches: 11. From germline, CDR1 is SGHAT and CDR2 FQNNGV. CDR3 length: 16 amino acids. CDR3 bases: TGTGCCAGCAGCTTAGAATGGCCCGGACAGGTAGCCGAGCAGTACTTC. Encoded protein: CASSLEWPGQVAEQYF.

The chain couples TRBV19 to TRBJ1-2; 7 bases match TRBD1. The V gene end was trimmed by 10 bases and the J gene end by 5 bases; junction bases not matched to a gene: 16. The CDR3 extends over 15 amino acids. Germline-derived CDR1 and CDR2 are LNHDA and SQIVND (reference sequence). In DNA form, the CDR3 reads TGTGCCACCACGTCGACAGGGACGACTGTGTATGGCTACACCTTC. This gives the protein CATTSTGTTVYGYTF. Together with reference TRBV19 and TRBJ1-2, the CDR3 gives the full variable domain: DGGITQSPKYLFRKEGQNVTLSCEQNLNHDAMYWYRQDPGQGLRLIYYSQIVNDFQKGDIAEGYSVSREKKESFPLTVTSAQKNPTAFYLCATTSTGTTVYGYTFGSGTRLTVV.

The chain joins TRBV28 to TRBJ2-5; a weak D match, TRBD1 (5 bases). In germline, CDR1 is MDHEN, CDR2 SYDVKM. Deletions cut 6 bases from V and 4 bases from J, with 21 bases between. The CDR3 covers 16 residues. Here the CDR3 reads CASSTRVGQGGETQYF. CDR3 coding DNA: TGTGCCAGCAGCACCCGCGTCGGTCAGGGTGGAGAGACCCAGTACTTC.

This clone came up once. This chain joins TRBV29-1 and TRBJ1-1, with TRBD1 matching 9 bases. Per germline, CDR1 SQVTM and CDR2 ANQGSEA. This CDR3 is built from 13 residues. V trimming: 6 bases; J trimming: 8 bases; junction bases outside the gene matches: 10. CDR3 protein: CSVLYRGQGEAFF. The CDR3 DNA reads as TGCAGCGTACTATACAGGGGGCAGGGAGAAGCTTTCTTT. The variable domain in full, with the rest retrieved from reference TRBV29-1 and TRBJ1-1, is SAVISQKPSRDICQRGTSLTIQCQVDSQVTMMFWYRQQPGQSLTLIATANQGSEATYESGFVIDKFPISRPNLTFSTLTVSNMSPEDSSIYLCSVLYRGQGEAFFGQGTRLTVV.

The chain couples TRBV5-1 to TRBJ1-3, with a possible D match to TRBD1 (6 bases). The CDR3 length is 16 residues. The V gene's germline CDR1 is SGHRS and CDR2 YFSETQ. The V end lost 4 bases, the J end lost 2 bases, and 16 bases lay between the germline ends. CDR3 sequence: CASSKTTGSAGNTIYF. DNA of the CDR3: TGCGCCAGCAGCAAAACAACAGGGTCTGCTGGAAACACCATATATTTT.

The rearrangement uses TRBV6-1 and TRBJ2-7, with 9 bases that match TRBD1. The V segment lost 8 bases and the J segment 5 bases; nucleotides outside the gene matches: 4. The length of the CDR3 is 12 residues. In germline, CDR1 is MNHNS, CDR2 SASEGT. The CDR3 sequence: CASWTGVHEQYF. Here the CDR3 DNA reads TGTGCCAGCTGGACAGGGGTCCACGAGCAGTACTTC.

This chain uses TRBV11-1 with TRBJ1-2, with D tentatively TRBD1 (5 bases). The CDR3 runs to 16 residues. V lost 1 base to trimming and J lost 2 bases, with 14 bases between them. The germline V gene has CDR1 SGHAT and CDR2 FQDESV (reference sequence). CDR3 DNA: TGTGCCAGCAGCTTAGGAGCACAGGAGGGGAACTATGGCTACACCTTC. Residues: CASSLGAQEGNYGYTF.

The chain recombines TRBV28 with TRBJ2-1; 8 bases agree with TRBD1. The CDR3 is 14 amino acids. Per the germline V gene, CDR1 is MDHEN and CDR2 is SYDVKM. After removal of 9 bases from V and 5 bases from J, the junction contained 9 bases not matched to a gene. CDR3 nucleotide sequence: TGTGCCAGTCTGGGGGACAGGCTGAACAATGAGCAGTTCTTC. Protein product: CASLGDRLNNEQFF.

V is TRBV25-1 and J is TRBJ2-2; perhaps TRBD2 as D (5 bases). Trimming left V 5 bases short and J 5 bases short, with 15 bases between. CDR3 length equals 15 residues. CDR1 MGHDK and CDR2 SYGVNS come from the germline V gene. The CDR3 loop reads CASSNTRTGTGELFF. The CDR3 region has the DNA TGTGCCAGCAGTAACACAAGGACTGGGACCGGGGAGCTGTTTTTT. Full variable domain (remainder filled in from reference TRBV25-1 and TRBJ2-2): EADIYQTPRYLVIGTGKKITLECSQTMGHDKMYWYQQDPGMELHLIHYSYGVNSTEKGDLSSESTVSRIRTEHFPLTLESARPSHTSQYLCASSNTRTGTGELFFGEGSRLTVL.

This chain joins TRBV9 and TRBJ1-3; tentative D call: TRBD1 (5 bases). The germline V gene encodes CDR1 SGDLS and CDR2 YYNGEE. The length of the CDR3 is 14 residues. With 0 bases removed from V and 1 base from J, the gap between germline ends came to 5 bases. CDR3 nucleotide sequence: TGTGCCAGCAGCGTAGACAGGTCTGGAAACACCATATATTTT. Translating it yields CASSVDRSGNTIYF.

This rearrangement joins TRBV29-1 to TRBJ2-3; 10 bases are a match to TRBD2. The CDR3 consists of 14 residues. The J segment lost 3 bases and the V segment lost 4 bases, leaving 4 bases of the junction unmatched. Germline CDR1 and CDR2: SQVTM and ANQGSEA. The CDR3 DNA reads as TGCAGCGTTGGGTCTAGCGGGAGTACAGATACGCAGTATTTT. Protein product: CSVGSSGSTDTQYF.

Only one count was recorded for this clone. The gene calls are TRBV6-5 and TRBJ2-3, with a weak D call TRBD2 (6 bases). This CDR3 has 14 residues. V lost 6 bases and J 4 bases, leaving 14 bases between the germline ends. Germline-derived CDR1 and CDR2 are MNHEY and SVGAGI. DNA of the CDR3: TGTGCCAGCAGCCCCGGTTGGAGGGCAGATACGCAGTATTTT. This sequence encodes CASSPGWRADTQYF.

The gene calls are TRBV5-1 and TRBJ2-7, with 8 nucleotides matching TRBD2. The CDR3 sequence is 17 residues long. The ends lost 0 bases at V and 6 bases at J; junction bases unmatched: 14. Germline-derived CDR1 and CDR2 are SGHRS and YFSETQ. CDR3 coding DNA: TGCGCCAGCAGCTTGGGCCCCCAAGCGGGAGAGTTGGGCGAGCAGTACTTC. Translation gives CASSLGPQAGELGEQYF. Combining the CDR3 with reference TRBV5-1 and TRBJ2-7 gives the whole variable domain KAGVTQTPRYLIKTRGQQVTLSCSPISGHRSVSWYQQTPGQGLQFLFEYFSETQRNKGNFPGRFSGRQFSNSRSEMNVSTLELGDSALYLCASSLGPQAGELGEQYFGPGTRLTVT.